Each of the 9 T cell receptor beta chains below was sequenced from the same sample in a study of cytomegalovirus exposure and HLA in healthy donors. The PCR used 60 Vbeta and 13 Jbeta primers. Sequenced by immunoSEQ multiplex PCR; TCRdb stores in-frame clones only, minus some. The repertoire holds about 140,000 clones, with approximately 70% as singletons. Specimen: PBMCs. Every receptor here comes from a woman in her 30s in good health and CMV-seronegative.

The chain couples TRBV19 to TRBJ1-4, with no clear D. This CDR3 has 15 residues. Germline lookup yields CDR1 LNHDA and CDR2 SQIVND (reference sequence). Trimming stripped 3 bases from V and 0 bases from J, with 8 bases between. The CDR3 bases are TGTGCCAGTAGTATCATGGGAGCAACTAATGAAAAACTGTTTTTT. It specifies CASSIMGATNEKLFF.

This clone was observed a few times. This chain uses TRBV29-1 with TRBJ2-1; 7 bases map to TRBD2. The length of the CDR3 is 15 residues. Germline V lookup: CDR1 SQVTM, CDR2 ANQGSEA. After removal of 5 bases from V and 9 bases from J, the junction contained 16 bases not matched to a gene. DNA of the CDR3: TGCAGCGTTCCGAAAGGGGCGGGGGAGGTAGGTGAGCAGTTCTTC. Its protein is CSVPKGAGEVGEQFF.

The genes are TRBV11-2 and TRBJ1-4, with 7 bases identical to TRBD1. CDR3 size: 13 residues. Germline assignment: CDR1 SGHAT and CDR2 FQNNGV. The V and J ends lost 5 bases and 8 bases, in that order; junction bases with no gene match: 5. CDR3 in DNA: TGTGCCAGCAGCCCAGGGGGAAGAGAAAAACTGTTTTTT. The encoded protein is CASSPGGREKLFF.

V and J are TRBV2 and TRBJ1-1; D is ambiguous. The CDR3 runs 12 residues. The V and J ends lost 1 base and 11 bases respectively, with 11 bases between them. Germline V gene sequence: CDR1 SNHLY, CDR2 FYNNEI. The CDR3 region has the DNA TGTGCCAGCAGTGAAGGAGAACCGGGGGCTTTCTTT. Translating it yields CASSEGEPGAFF.

CDR3 sequence (DNA): TGCGCCACCAACTCCCGGACAGGATGCTGCGACGAGCAGTACGTC. Translated, it gives CATNSRTGCCDEQYV. This chain connects TRBV5-1 to TRBJ2-7; 7 bases align to TRBD1. This CDR3 contains 15 residues. Per the germline V gene, CDR1 is SGHRS and CDR2 is YFSETQ. The V and J ends lost 9 bases and 5 bases, in that order; junction bases with no gene match: 17.

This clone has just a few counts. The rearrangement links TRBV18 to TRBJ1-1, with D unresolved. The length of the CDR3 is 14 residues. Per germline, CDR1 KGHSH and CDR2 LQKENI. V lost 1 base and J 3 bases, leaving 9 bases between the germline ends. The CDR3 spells CASSPRTSDTEAFF. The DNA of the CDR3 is TGTGCCAGCTCACCACGAACCTCGGACACTGAAGCTTTCTTT.

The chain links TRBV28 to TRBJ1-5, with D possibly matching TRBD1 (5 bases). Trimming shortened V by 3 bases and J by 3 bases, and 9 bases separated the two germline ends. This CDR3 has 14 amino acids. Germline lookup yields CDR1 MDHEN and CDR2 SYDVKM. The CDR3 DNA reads TGTGCCAGCAGTTTGACAGCATACAATCAGCCCCAGCATTTT. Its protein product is CASSLTAYNQPQHF. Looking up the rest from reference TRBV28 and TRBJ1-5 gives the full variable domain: DVKVTQSSRYLVKRTGEKVFLECVQDMDHENMFWYRQDPGLGLRLIYFSYDVKMKEKGDIPEGYSVSREKKERFSLILESASTNQTSMYLCASSLTAYNQPQHFGDGTRLSIL.

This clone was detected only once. Here the CDR3 DNA reads TGCGCCAGCAGCCGACAGGGATCGGGAAACATTCAGTACTTC. Amino acids: CASSRQGSGNIQYF. The V call is TRBV5-1, the J call TRBJ2-4, with 7 bases fitting TRBD1. V was pared by 4 bases and J by 6 bases, with 7 bases of the junction left unmatched. The CDR3 is 14 amino acids. In germline, CDR1 is SGHRS, CDR2 YFSETQ.

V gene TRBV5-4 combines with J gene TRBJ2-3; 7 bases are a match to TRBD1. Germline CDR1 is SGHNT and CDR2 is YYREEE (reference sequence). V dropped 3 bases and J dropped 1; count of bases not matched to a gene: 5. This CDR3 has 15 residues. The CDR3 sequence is CASSSYRGGTDTQYF. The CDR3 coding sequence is TGTGCCAGCAGCTCTTACAGGGGTGGCACAGATACGCAGTATTTT.